The 14 T cell receptor beta chains below were found in one sample sequenced in a study of T-cell reconstitution after alpha-beta-depleted transplantation in children (TCRdb year 2016). In light of the paper, this sample's treatment or condition label describes: allogeneic hematopoietic cell transplantation with graft depleted of TCRalphabeta T cells and CD19 B cells. The library was obtained by PCR. The instrument was an Illumina HiSeq 2500. Molecular barcoding was employed in the preparation of TCR libraries, with unique molecular identifiers being used to normalize TCRbeta repertoire quantification. TCRdb redid the processing of the public reads, applying fastp at Q25 and MiXCR, and retained in-frame beta chains. Rows are unified per CDR3 protein, each entry keeping the most common DNA and genes. The sample contains fewer than 1 million distinct CDR3 sequences, 15% to 20% of them found a single time. The ten largest account for approximately 5% of the sample.

The sequenced sample was PBMCs, mostly from graft donor cells, obtained 360 days after TCRalphabeta/CD19-depleted stem cell transplant. The receptors shown here come from a male patient between 10 and 17 years old who had a stem cell transplant for acute lymphoblastic leukemia, so the T cells may come from the graft donor.

Note on this clonotype: Since a much larger clone is just one base distant, this may be a read error. This sequence joins TRBV5-1 and TRBJ2-1; possibly TRBD2 for D (6 bases). V was shortened by 3 bases and J by 5 bases, with 12 bases between the two germline ends. From germline, CDR1 is SGHRS and CDR2 YFSETQ. The CDR3 loop spans 14 amino acids. The CDR3 is CASSSAGGNNEQFF. Here the CDR3 DNA reads TGCGCCAGCAGCTCGGCTGGCGGGAACAATGAGCAGTTCTTC.

The chain uses TRBV7-8 and TRBJ1-1; D unresolved. V shed 1 base and J shed 3 bases, with 6 bases lying between them. The germline CDR1 and CDR2 sequences are SGHVS and FQNEAQ. This CDR3 spans 13 amino acids. CDR3 protein: CASSLEDYTEAFF. The CDR3, as DNA: TGTGCCAGCAGCTTAGAAGACTACACTGAAGCTTTCTTT. Variable domain in full (rest from reference TRBV7-8 and TRBJ1-1): GAGVSQSPRYKVAKRGQDVALRCDPISGHVSLFWYQQALGQGPEFLTYFQNEAQLDKSGLPSDRFFAERPEGSVSTLKIQRTQQEDSAVYLCASSLEDYTEAFFGQGTRLTVV.

The rearrangement joins TRBV20-1 to TRBJ2-2, with a possible D match to TRBD1 (6 bases). CDR3 length: 15 amino acids. V was cut by 1 base and J by 7 bases, with 16 bases left in between. Germline CDR1 is DFQATT and CDR2 is SNEGSKA (reference sequence). In DNA form, the CDR3 reads TGCAGTGCTAGAGGGAGATCCAGGGGACACGGGGAGCTGTTTTTT. It specifies CSARGRSRGHGELFF.

This clonotype was counted once. This chain connects TRBV5-4 to TRBJ1-1; possibly TRBD1 for D (5 bases). Trimming removed 4 bases at V and 3 bases at J, with 16 bases between. This CDR3 comprises 15 residues. The germline gives CDR1 SGHNT, CDR2 YYREEE (reference sequence). This CDR3 reads CASSARLGGDTEAFF. CDR3 bases: TGTGCCAGCAGCGCTAGACTGGGGGGGGACACTGAAGCTTTCTTT. Drawing the rest from reference TRBV5-4 and TRBJ1-1, the complete variable domain is ETGVTQSPTHLIKTRGQQVTLRCSSQSGHNTVSWYQQALGQGPQFIFQYYREEENGRGNFPPRFSGLQFPNYSSELNVNALELDDSALYLCASSARLGGDTEAFFGQGTRLTVV.

The rearrangement uses TRBV5-1 and TRBJ2-7, with D hard to call. The ends were cut back, 0 bases at V and 2 bases at J, with 6 bases in the middle. Germline V gene sequence: CDR1 SGHRS, CDR2 YFSETQ. CDR3 length: 13 amino acids. The DNA of the CDR3 is TGCGCCAGCAGCTTGGACCACCCCTACGAGCAGTACTTC. Translating it yields CASSLDHPYEQYF. Full variable domain (outside the CDR3, taken from reference TRBV5-1 and TRBJ2-7): KAGVTQTPRYLIKTRGQQVTLSCSPISGHRSVSWYQQTPGQGLQFLFEYFSETQRNKGNFPGRFSGRQFSNSRSEMNVSTLELGDSALYLCASSLDHPYEQYFGPGTRLTVT.

In this sample, this clonotype turned up a few times. The V call is TRBV4-2, the J call TRBJ2-7; 8 bases are shared with TRBD2. The J segment lost 5 bases and the V segment lost 3 bases, leaving 9 bases of the junction unmatched. The CDR3 is 15 amino acids. The germline CDR1 and CDR2 sequences are LGHNA and YNFKEQ. The CDR3 coding sequence is TGTGCCAGCAGCCAGGCCGGTGGAGCGGGAGACGAGCAGTACTTC. Translation gives CASSQAGGAGDEQYF.

This clonotype occurred a few times. The chain carries TRBV29-1 and TRBJ2-3; D gene ambiguous. V lost 4 bases and J lost 4, with 3 bases in between. Germline CDR1 is SQVTM and CDR2 is ANQGSEA. The CDR3 spans 10 residues. The CDR3 region is CSVGADTQYF. The DNA for the CDR3 is TGCAGCGTTGGGGCAGATACGCAGTATTTT.

This rearrangement joins TRBV12-3 or TRBV12-4 to TRBJ2-5, with D possibly being TRBD1 (5 bases). The CDR3 extends over 12 amino acids. The germline V and J ends were trimmed by 6 bases and 9 bases, with 14 bases remaining between them. The CDR3 here is CASSPTQGAQYF. CDR3 nucleotide sequence: TGTGCCAGCAGCCCGACCCAAGGGGCCCAGTACTTC.

This chain uses TRBV12-3 or TRBV12-4 with TRBJ2-7, with D uncertain. CDR3 length: 14 amino acids. V lost 7 bases and J 5 bases, leaving 18 bases between the germline ends. The CDR3 DNA follows: TGTGCCAGCACCCCCCGTCTGGCCCTCCACGAGCAGTACTTC. This codes for CASTPRLALHEQYF.

This clonotype showed up just a few times. The chain has TRBV4-2 and TRBJ2-1; D is ambiguous. The CDR3 covers 15 residues. V dropped 0 bases and J dropped 10 bases, with 16 bases sitting between them. Germline values: CDR1 LGHNA, CDR2 YNFKEQ. The CDR3 sequence is CASSQDALVAQEQFF. The CDR3, as DNA: TGTGCCAGCAGCCAAGATGCTCTAGTCGCCCAGGAGCAGTTCTTC.

The chain is built from TRBV7-2 and TRBJ1-4, with 9 bases aligning to TRBD1. Germline V gene sequence: CDR1 SGHTA, CDR2 FQGNSA. Germline trimming cut 3 bases from V and 5 bases from J; bases unmatched to any gene: 4. The CDR3 sequence is 15 residues long. The CDR3 spells CASSFQDRGNEKLFF. DNA of the CDR3: TGTGCCAGCAGCTTCCAGGACAGGGGAAATGAAAAACTGTTTTTT.

The chain recombines TRBV3-1 with TRBJ2-3; D is unresolved. Germline loops: CDR1 LGHDT, CDR2 YNNKEL (reference sequence). Between the trimmed V and J ends, which lost 0 bases and 2 bases, there was a span of 6 bases. The CDR3 has 14 amino acids. For the CDR3, the DNA is TGTGCCAGCAGCCAAGAGTTCTCCACAGATACGCAGTATTTT. Its translation: CASSQEFSTDTQYF.

This clonotype was seen ten or more times. The CDR3 bases are TGTGCCAGCAGCTATACAGGGGATTCCTACGAGCAGTACTTC. This codes for CASSYTGDSYEQYF. This chain links TRBV7-8 with TRBJ2-7; 7 bases align to TRBD1. There are 14 residues in the CDR3. V lost 4 bases, J lost 1 base, and 4 bases stayed unmatched. Germline V gene data show CDR1 as SGHVS and CDR2 as FQNEAQ.

This clonotype was observed a few times. The genes are TRBV12-3 or TRBV12-4 and TRBJ1-5, with 9 bases aligning to TRBD1. The J segment lost 6 bases and the V segment lost 5 bases, leaving 11 bases of the junction unmatched. CDR3 length: 16 residues. CDR3 DNA sequence: TGTGCCAGCAGTCGTCCCGGGACAGGGCCAGGTCAGCCCCAGCATTTT. Its protein product is CASSRPGTGPGQPQHF.